This T cell receptor beta chain originates from a study of blood T cell repertoires in COVID-19. Sequencing was performed with immunoSEQ multiplex PCR; in TCRdb, only in-frame clones are kept and a portion is missing. Here the sample spans approximately 200,000 clones, approximately 87% being singletons. The CDR3 runs to 15 residues. Germline V lookup: CDR1 MNHEY, CDR2 SMNVEV (reference sequence). Trimming took off 3 bases at V and 0 bases at J, with 11 bases between the two ends. The chain joins TRBV27 to TRBJ1-2; possibly TRBD1 for D (6 bases). The sample was peripheral blood. This receptor was obtained from a woman aged 45-65 years with acute or convalescent COVID-19. This CDR3 is CASSFSGASNYGYTF. The CDR3, as DNA: TGTGCCAGCAGTTTCTCAGGGGCTTCTAACTATGGCTACACCTTC.